This is a list of T cell receptor beta chains from one sample in a study of molecular identifiers for immune sequencing clone quantification. TCRdb re-called the PCR reads through MiXCR, storing one row per CDR3 protein. The data show more than 450,000 distinct CDR3 sequences, with about 26% seen just once and under 0.85% held by the top ten. The sample comprised naive CD8+ T cells from blood, with Jurkat cell RNA spiked in. Receptors originate from a human donor in good health. Some libraries in this study had Jurkat cell RNA spiked in. CDR3s include the opening cysteine and the closing phenylalanine or tryptophan. The D gene is left open where the match is weak. Clone size is not always given. Where it is, it says once, few, many or a class for expanded clones.

v_call	j_call	clone_size	cdr3_length	d_call	cdr3_nt	cdr3_aa
TRBV4-3	TRBJ2-3	.	16	.	TGCGCCAGCAGCCCTGGCAGCGGTCCCCCACAGGATACGCGGTATTTT	CASSPGSGPPQDTRYF
TRBV12-3/TRBV12-4	TRBJ2-1	few	18	TRBD1	TGTGCCAGCAGTTTAATTTCCATGGGACAGGGTATTTGGAATGAGCAGTTCTTC	CASSLISMGQGIWNEQFF
TRBV4-3	TRBJ2-7	.	15	TRBD1	TGCGCCAGCAGCCAAGTTTCAGGGGGCGGCTACGAGCAGTACTTC	CASSQVSGGGYEQYF
TRBV7-9	TRBJ2-3	.	16	.	TGTGCCAGCAGCTTAATCCGGGACCCCCGCACAGATACGCAGTATTTT	CASSLIRDPRTDTQYF
TRBV29-1	TRBJ1-1	.	11	.	TGCAGCATCGCGGGGGGGACTGAAGCTTTCTTT	CSIAGGTEAFF
TRBV2	TRBJ2-2	.	15	.	TGTGCCAGCAGTGTTTGGGAGAAGAACACCGGGGAGCTGTTTTTT	CASSVWEKNTGELFF
TRBV27	TRBJ2-7	.	15	.	TGTGCCAGCAGTTACCAGTTCGGGGGCGCCTACGAGCAGTACTTC	CASSYQFGGAYEQYF
TRBV2	TRBJ2-3	many	16	TRBD2	TGTGCCAGCAGTGAGGAACTAGCGGGAGGAACAGATACGCAGTATTTT	CASSEELAGGTDTQYF
TRBV9	TRBJ2-7	few	14	TRBD1	TGTGCCAGCAGCGTCCGGGACAGATCCTACGAGCAGTACTTC	CASSVRDRSYEQYF
TRBV6-1	TRBJ2-7	few	13	TRBD1	TGTGCCAGCACCCACAGGGGGCTATACGAGCAGTACTTC	CASTHRGLYEQYF